This T cell receptor (beta chain) was documented in a study of graft-versus-host responses after intestinal transplantation. Study-level results: Some GvH clones appeared in ileal mucosa or blood before recipient bone marrow. Peak levels of circulating GvH clones tracked with early post-transplant HvG declines.

Germline-derived CDR1 and CDR2 are SGHVS and FNYEAQ. Trimming removed 2 bases at V and 7 bases at J, with 15 bases between. The CDR3 sequence is 15 residues long. Using immunoSEQ multiplex PCR, the repertoire was profiled, and TCRdb retains in-frame clones only, with some absent. This table has about 90,000 clones, 80% to 95% appearing once. Note on this clone: Its antigen is currently unknown.

The origin of this receptor is a human donor who received an intestinal transplant. This specimen was unstimulated CD4+ T cells sorted from spleen or lymph node cells, taken before intestinal transplant. The gene calls are TRBV7-6 and TRBJ2-4; D may be TRBD1 or TRBD2 (5 bases each). CDR3 bases: TGTGCCAGCAGCTTACTCCGGGGCCAAAAGAACATTCAGTACTTC. Protein sequence: CASSLLRGQKNIQYF.